The 11 T cell receptor beta chains given below trace back to one sample, sequenced in a study of blood T cell repertoires in COVID-19. Profiled with immunoSEQ multiplex PCR; TCRdb holds only in-frame clones, not every one. The sample has around 100,000 clones; roughly 87% are singletons. Material for sequencing was peripheral blood. The receptor source for this set is a woman over 75 with acute or convalescent COVID-19.

The rearrangement uses TRBV18 and TRBJ1-1; 8 nucleotides match TRBD1. V lost 3 bases and J lost 4; bases outside the gene matches: 4. The CDR3 length is 14 residues. Germline CDR1 is KGHSH and CDR2 is LQKENI. This CDR3 reads CASSPTGVGTEAFF. The CDR3 nucleotides read TGTGCCAGCTCACCGACAGGGGTAGGCACTGAAGCTTTCTTT.

The rearrangement links TRBV7-2 to TRBJ1-6, with D possibly being TRBD1 (6 bases). The CDR3 runs to 16 residues. Looked up from germline, CDR1 is SGHTA and CDR2 is FQGNSA. The germline V and J ends were trimmed by 1 base and 5 bases, with 12 bases remaining between them. The CDR3 reads CASSLVGARNNSPLHF. DNA of the CDR3: TGTGCCAGCAGCTTAGTGGGGGCGAGGAATAATTCACCCCTCCACTTT.

The chain uses TRBV6-5 and TRBJ1-1, with a weak D call TRBD1 (5 bases). CDR1 and CDR2 (germline): MNHEY, SVGAGI. This CDR3 is 13 amino acids long. V was pared by 6 bases and J by 2 bases, with 10 bases between. CDR3 DNA sequence: TGTGCCAGCAGACAGGCAACCAACACTGAAGCTTTCTTT. Its translation is CASRQATNTEAFF.

This clone was observed a handful of times. V is TRBV7-2 and J is TRBJ1-5; D not resolved. Germline V lookup: CDR1 SGHTA, CDR2 FQGNSA. This CDR3 comprises 13 residues. Between the trimmed V and J ends, which lost 2 bases and 5 bases, there was a span of 7 bases. CDR3 amino acids: CASSLSLYQPQHF. CDR3 DNA: TGTGCCAGCAGCTTATCCCTATATCAGCCCCAGCATTTT.

The chain joins TRBV18 to TRBJ2-1; 12 bases are shared with TRBD2. CDR3 length: 14 residues. V lost 6 bases to trimming and J lost 8 bases; unmatched junction nucleotides: 5. CDR1 and CDR2 (germline): KGHSH, LQKENI. For the CDR3, the DNA is TGTGCCAGCTCGCCCGGACTAGCGGGATATGAGCAGTTCTTC. This encodes CASSPGLAGYEQFF.

V usage is TRBV19 and J usage is TRBJ1-1, with 10 bases lining up with TRBD1. After removal of 4 bases from V and 4 bases from J, the junction contained 6 bases not matched to a gene. Germline assignment: CDR1 LNHDA and CDR2 SQIVND (reference sequence). This CDR3 has 15 residues. The CDR3 loop reads CASSTDRGQSTEAFF. The CDR3 DNA is TGTGCCAGTAGTACCGACAGGGGGCAGAGCACTGAAGCTTTCTTT.

This sequence joins TRBV7-8 and TRBJ2-1, with a weak D call TRBD2 (6 bases). V was trimmed by 5 bases and J by 7 bases, leaving 24 bases between them. The CDR3 consists of 17 residues. Germline CDR1 reads SGHVS; CDR2 reads FQNEAQ. The CDR3 here is CASSPNQAGTDWNEQFF. The CDR3 bases are TGTGCCAGCAGCCCAAATCAAGCTGGGACTGACTGGAATGAGCAGTTCTTC.

The chain uses TRBV10-3 and TRBJ1-2; the match to TRBD1 covers 8 bases. Per germline, CDR1 ENHRY and CDR2 SYGVKD. Trimming at V came to 10 bases and at J to 6 bases, leaving 13 bases not matched to a gene. The CDR3 has 14 amino acids. In nucleotides, the CDR3 is TGTGCCACCAACCCGGGGACAGGACTACATGGCTACACCTTC. Protein product: CATNPGTGLHGYTF.

The V call is TRBV3-1 (or the pseudogene TRBV3-2), the J call TRBJ1-1, with D possibly being TRBD1 (5 bases). Germline V gene data show CDR1 as LGHDT and CDR2 as YNNKEL (reference sequence). CDR3 length equals 12 residues. V gave up 3 bases and J gave up 7 bases, with 9 bases separating them. The CDR3, as DNA: TGTGCCAGCAGCCAGGTCCAGGGTGAAGCTTTCTTT. Amino acid sequence: CASSQVQGEAFF.

The V gene is TRBV2, the J gene TRBJ1-1; D might be TRBD1 (5 bases). Germline V lookup: CDR1 SNHLY, CDR2 FYNNEI. CDR3 size: 15 residues. The germline V and J ends were trimmed by 7 bases and 0 bases, with 15 bases remaining between them. CDR3 nucleotide sequence: TGTGCCAGCACGGTGGGGGGAAGAGTGAACACTGAAGCTTTCTTT. It specifies CASTVGGRVNTEAFF.

The chain couples TRBV7-9 to TRBJ1-1; no clear D gene. From germline, CDR1 is SEHNR and CDR2 FQNEAQ (reference sequence). Deletions cut 5 bases from V and 1 base from J, with 11 bases between. This CDR3 is 14 amino acids long. The CDR3 sequence: CASSKIGGNTEAFF. CDR3 coding DNA: TGTGCCAGCAGCAAAATAGGAGGGAACACTGAAGCTTTCTTT. Looking up the rest from reference TRBV7-9 and TRBJ1-1 gives the full variable domain: DTGVSQNPRHKITKRGQNVTFRCDPISEHNRLYWYRQTLGQGPEFLTYFQNEAQLEKSRLLSDRFSAERPKGSFSTLEIQRTEQGDSAMYLCASSKIGGNTEAFFGQGTRLTVV.